This T cell receptor (beta chain) derives from a study of T cells in women clearing cervical HPV infection. Study-wide background: Women with histologically confirmed HPV16-related CIN3 or worse, 2 with invasive cancer, served as cases.

The data were produced by immunoSEQ multiplex PCR, yet TCRdb's version contains in-frame clones alone and is incomplete. This sample's clone table lists more than 10,000 clones. Trimming removed 6 bases from V and 1 base from J, with 14 bases in between. The CDR3 extends over 15 amino acids. Germline CDR1 is SEHNR and CDR2 is FQNEAQ (reference sequence). A word on this clone: The read comes to an end 3 residues before the CDR3 does, leaving the germline J gene to fill in the end.

Input material: blood buffy coat. This rearrangement joins TRBV7-9 to TRBJ2-3; a possible D gene is TRBD2 (6 bases). This clonotype was sampled from a woman between 18 and 70 years old with a cervical HPV16 infection that either progressed to CIN3+ or cleared (not recorded which). The CDR3 is CASRRTPGGTDTQYF. CDR3 DNA, as far as it was read: TGTGCCAGCAGAAGAACCCCGGGGGGCACAGATACG.